The clone carrying this T cell receptor (beta chain) showed up many times. This record comes from a study of spatial heterogeneity in lung cancer. MiXCR, applied by TCRdb to the 5' RACE reads, yields one record per CDR3 protein. The table has around 87,000 distinct CDR3 sequences, around 12% seen once. V trimming: 2 bases; J trimming: 0 bases; junction bases outside the gene matches: 1. The CDR3 runs 14 residues. Germline V gene data show CDR1 as ENHRY and CDR2 as SYGVKD. Documented time point: sample taken at primary tumor resection. The chain employs TRBV10-3 and TRBJ2-7, with 7 bases aligning to TRBD1. Sequencing used PBMCs, obtained at surgery. This sequence originates from a male donor with early-stage non-small cell lung cancer. In nucleotides, the CDR3 is TGTGCCATCAGTGAGAGGGACAGCTCCTACGAGCAGTACTTC. Its translation: CAISERDSSYEQYF.